This TCR beta chain was sequenced for a study of T cells in Graves' hyperthyroidism and ophthalmopathy. General study points: Most expanded thyroid clonotypes above 0.001 also appeared in blood. Before onset, by a median of approximately 5.9 months, the model predicted ophthalmopathy.

It was RNA transcripts that yielded the amplified TCR beta CDR3 regions. The HTBI set primed first-round TCR CDR3 RT-PCR. TCRdb processed the multiplex PCR reads anew with MiXCR; each CDR3 protein has one entry. The table includes just under 750,000 distinct CDR3 sequences, about 35% detected once. This clonotype was seen repeatedly, ten times or more. Its antigen is as yet unknown. This CDR3 spans 14 amino acids. Germline-derived CDR1 and CDR2 are SGHTA and FQGNSA. V shed 5 bases, J shed 3 bases, and the junction held 6 bases outside the gene matches. The specimen sequenced was blood. This TCR came from a woman aged 40 to 49 with Graves' hyperthyroidism. The genes are TRBV7-2 and TRBJ1-2; 7 bases agree with TRBD1. The DNA for the CDR3 is TGTGCCAGCAGCCCCTACAGGGGTGACTATGGCTACACCTTC. This translates into CASSPYRGDYGYTF.